This TCR beta chain was captured in a study of CD4 T cell repertoires in COVID-19. Libraries were prepared by immunoSEQ multiplex PCR; TCRdb keeps only in-frame clonotypes and omits some of them. The sample records about 75,000 clones, 83% being singletons. Germline CDR1 is SGHTA and CDR2 is FQGNSA. The CDR3 contains 18 residues. The V and J ends lost 1 base and 5 bases, in that order; junction bases with no gene match: 10. V gene TRBV7-2 combines with J gene TRBJ2-5; 13 bases line up with TRBD2. This clonotype originated in a human donor who had COVID-19. The sequencing here drew on CD4+ T cells from peripheral blood, taken after recovery from COVID-19. CDR3 bases: TGTGCCAGCAGCTTAGGCTGGACTAGCGGGAGACCCGGTGAGACCCAGTACTTC. It yields the protein CASSLGWTSGRPGETQYF.